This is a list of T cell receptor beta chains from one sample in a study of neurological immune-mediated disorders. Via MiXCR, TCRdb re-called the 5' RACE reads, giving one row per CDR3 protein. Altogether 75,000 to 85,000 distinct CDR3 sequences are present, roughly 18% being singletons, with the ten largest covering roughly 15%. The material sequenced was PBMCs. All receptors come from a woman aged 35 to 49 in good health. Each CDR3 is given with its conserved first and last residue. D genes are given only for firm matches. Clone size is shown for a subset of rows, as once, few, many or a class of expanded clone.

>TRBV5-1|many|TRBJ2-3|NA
CASSLSDYLDTQYF
TGCGCCAGCAGCTTGAGCGACTACCTAGATACGCAGTATTTT
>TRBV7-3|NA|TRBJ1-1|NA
CASSLASGGSLRGAFF
TGTGCCAGCAGCTTAGCTAGCGGGGGCTCTCTCAGGGGAGCTTTCTTT
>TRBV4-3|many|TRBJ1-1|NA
CASSPFLNTEAFF
TGCGCCAGCAGCCCCTTCTTAAACACTGAAGCTTTCTTT
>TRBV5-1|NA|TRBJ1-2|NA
CASRLDLNYGYTF
TGCGCCAGCAGACTGGACCTCAACTATGGCTACACCTTC
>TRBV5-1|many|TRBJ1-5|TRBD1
CASSGVPGQGQPQHF
TGCGCCAGCAGCGGAGTCCCGGGACAGGGGCAGCCCCAGCATTTT
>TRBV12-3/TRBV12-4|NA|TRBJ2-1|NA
CASSLAGGIGNEQFF
TGTGCCAGCAGTTTAGCGGGGGGCATCGGGAATGAGCAGTTCTTC
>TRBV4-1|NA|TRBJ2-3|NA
CASSQDRGTTADTQYF
TGCGCCAGCAGCCAAGATAGGGGAACGACGGCAGATACGCAGTATTTT
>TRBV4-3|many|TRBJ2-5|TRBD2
CASSQDHLASGGETQYF
TGCGCCAGCAGCCAAGATCACCTTGCTAGCGGGGGAGAGACCCAGTACTTC
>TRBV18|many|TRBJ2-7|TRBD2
CASSPRLAGTYEQYF
TGTGCCAGCTCACCGAGGCTAGCGGGGACCTACGAGCAGTACTTC
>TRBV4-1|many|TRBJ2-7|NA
CASSQGVAGAYEQYF
TGCGCCAGCAGCCAAGGGGTGGCCGGAGCCTACGAGCAGTACTTC
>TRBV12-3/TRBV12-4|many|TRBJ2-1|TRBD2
CASRSVAGGPYNEQFF
TGTGCCAGCAGATCCGTAGCGGGGGGGCCGTACAATGAGCAGTTCTTC
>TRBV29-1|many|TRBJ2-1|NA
CSVEGVLSSYNEQFF
TGCAGCGTTGAGGGAGTCTTGAGCTCCTACAATGAGCAGTTCTTC
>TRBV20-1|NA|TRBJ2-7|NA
CSASLTGHEQYF
TGCAGTGCTAGCCTAACGGGCCACGAGCAGTACTTC
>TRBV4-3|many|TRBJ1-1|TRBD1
CASSLGTGLGTEAFF
TGCGCCAGCAGCCTTGGGACAGGGCTGGGCACTGAAGCTTTCTTT
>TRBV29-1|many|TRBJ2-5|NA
CSVEGNLRETQYF
TGCAGCGTTGAAGGGAATCTTAGGGAGACCCAGTACTTC
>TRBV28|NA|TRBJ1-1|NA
CASSEQIITEAFF
TGTGCCAGCAGTGAACAGATAATCACTGAAGCTTTCTTT
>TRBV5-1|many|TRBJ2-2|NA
CASHTGRPTNTGELFF
TGCGCCAGCCATACAGGGCGACCCACGAACACCGGGGAGCTGTTTTTT
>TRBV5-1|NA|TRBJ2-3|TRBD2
CASSLMGGSTDTQYF
TGCGCCAGCAGCTTGATGGGGGGGTCTACAGATACGCAGTATTTT
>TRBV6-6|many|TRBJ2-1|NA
CASSYRDEQFF
TGTGCCAGCAGTTACAGGGATGAGCAGTTCTTC
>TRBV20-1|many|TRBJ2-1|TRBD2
CSAIALAGGYYNEQFF
TGCAGTGCTATTGCCCTAGCGGGGGGCTACTACAATGAGCAGTTCTTC
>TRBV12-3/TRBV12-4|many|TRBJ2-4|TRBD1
CASSKTQGATIQYF
TGTGCCAGCAGTAAAACCCAGGGGGCGACCATTCAGTACTTC
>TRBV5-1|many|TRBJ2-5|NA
CASSLDISLGTQYF
TGCGCCAGCAGCTTGGACATCAGCCTGGGGACCCAGTACTTC
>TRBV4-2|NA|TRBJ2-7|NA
CASSGGTVTYEQYF
TGTGCCAGCAGCGGAGGAACGGTTACCTACGAGCAGTACTTC
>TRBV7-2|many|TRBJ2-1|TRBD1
CASSLYPGGYNEQFF
TGTGCCAGCAGCTTATATCCAGGGGGCTACAATGAGCAGTTCTTC
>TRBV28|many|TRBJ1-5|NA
CASSFVQFNQPQHF
TGTGCCAGCAGTTTTGTACAGTTTAATCAGCCCCAGCATTTT
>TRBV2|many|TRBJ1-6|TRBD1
CASRGTVESPLHF
TGTGCCAGCAGGGGGACAGTAGAATCACCCCTCCACTTT
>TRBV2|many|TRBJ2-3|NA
CASTPGQATQYF
TGTGCCAGCACCCCTGGGCAGGCTACGCAGTATTTT
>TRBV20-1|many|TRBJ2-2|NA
CSARDLENTGELFF
TGCAGTGCTAGAGATTTGGAGAACACCGGGGAGCTGTTTTTT
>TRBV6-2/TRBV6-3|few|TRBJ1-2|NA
CASSFRIGTVRNYGYTF
TGTGCCAGCAGTTTCCGTATTGGGACGGTGAGGAACTATGGCTACACCTTC
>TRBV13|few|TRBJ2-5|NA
CASSFEGKQETQYF
TGTGCCAGCAGCTTCGAGGGGAAGCAAGAGACCCAGTACTTC
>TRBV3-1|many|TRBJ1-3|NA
CASSQDLRPIYF
TGTGCCAGCAGCCAAGATCTGCGGCCCATATATTTT
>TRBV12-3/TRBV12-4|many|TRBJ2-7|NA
CASSLVGSISEQYF
TGTGCCAGCAGTTTAGTGGGCAGCATAAGCGAGCAGTACTTC
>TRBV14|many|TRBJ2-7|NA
CASSHLEVSYEQYF
TGTGCCAGCAGCCATCTGGAGGTCTCCTACGAGCAGTACTTC
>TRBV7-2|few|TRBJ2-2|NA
CASSLQSGNTGELFF
TGTGCCAGCAGCCTCCAAAGTGGAAACACCGGGGAGCTGTTTTTT
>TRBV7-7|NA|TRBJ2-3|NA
CASSLDPGDTQYF
TGTGCTAGCAGCTTAGATCCTGGAGATACGCAGTATTTT
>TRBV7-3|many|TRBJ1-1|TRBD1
CASSLTSTGSEAFF
TGTGCCAGCAGCCTAACGTCGACAGGGAGTGAAGCTTTCTTT
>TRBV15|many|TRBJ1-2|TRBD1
CATSRDGGTGVYGYTF
TGTGCCACCAGCAGAGATGGAGGGACAGGGGTCTATGGCTACACCTTC
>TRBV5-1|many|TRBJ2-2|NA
CASSLEEAGELFF
TGCGCCAGCAGCCTGGAGGAGGCCGGGGAGCTGTTTTTT
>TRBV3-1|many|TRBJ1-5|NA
CASSVGVSNQPQHF
TGTGCCAGCAGCGTGGGGGTTAGCAATCAGCCCCAGCATTTT
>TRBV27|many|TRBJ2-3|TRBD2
CASGASGSTDTQYF
TGTGCCAGCGGGGCTAGCGGGAGCACAGATACGCAGTATTTT
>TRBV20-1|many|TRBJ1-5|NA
CSARDPNGDSNQPQHF
TGCAGTGCTAGAGATCCGAACGGAGATAGCAATCAGCCCCAGCATTTT
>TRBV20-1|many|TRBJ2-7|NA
CSAGGQLW
TGCAGTGCAGGGGGACAACTCTGG
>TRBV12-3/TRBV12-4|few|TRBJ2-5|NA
CASSYSQMETQYF
TGTGCCAGCAGTTACTCTCAGATGGAGACCCAGTACTTC
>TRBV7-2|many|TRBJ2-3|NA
CASSPYSLALRDTQYF
TGTGCCAGCAGCCCCTACTCACTAGCTCTAAGAGATACGCAGTATTTT
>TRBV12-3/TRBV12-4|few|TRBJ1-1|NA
CASTPDGLSTEAFF
TGTGCCAGCACTCCGGACGGTCTGAGCACTGAAGCTTTCTTT
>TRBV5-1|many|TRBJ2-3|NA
CASAGQLSDTQYF
TGCGCCAGCGCGGGACAACTTTCAGATACGCAGTATTTT
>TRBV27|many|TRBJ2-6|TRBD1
CASRDKGGAGANVLTF
TGTGCCAGCAGAGACAAAGGGGGCGCTGGGGCCAACGTCCTGACTTTC
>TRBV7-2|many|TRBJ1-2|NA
CASSLVFQGNYGYTF
TGTGCCAGCAGCTTAGTTTTTCAGGGAAACTATGGCTACACCTTC
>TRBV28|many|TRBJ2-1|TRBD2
CASSLPLLAGGRRSYNEQFF
TGTGCCAGCAGTTTGCCCCTACTAGCGGGGGGGCGTCGGTCCTACAATGAGCAGTTCTTC
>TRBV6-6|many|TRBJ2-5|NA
CASSYTRQETQYF
TGTGCCAGCAGTTATACTAGACAAGAGACCCAGTACTTC
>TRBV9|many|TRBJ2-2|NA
CASSRDGTGELFF
TGTGCCAGCAGCCGAGATGGCACCGGGGAGCTGTTTTTT
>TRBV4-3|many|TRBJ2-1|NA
CASSQVPGGEQFF
TGCGCCAGCAGCCAGGTACCGGGCGGGGAGCAGTTCTTC